This is a list of T cell receptor beta chains from one sample in a study of T cell responses to AZD1222 COVID-19 vaccine. TCRdb keeps only in-frame clones here, not all; method: immunoSEQ multiplex PCR. Of 150,000 to 200,000 clones listed, about nine tenths are singletons. The source was peripheral blood, collected on day 0 of AZD1222 vaccination. Receptors originate from an adult in good health. Each CDR3 is given with its conserved first and last residue. The D gene is left open where the match is weak. Expanded clones get a size class; other rows say once, few or many, or leave the size out.

V	D	J	size	CDR3	DNA
TRBV29-1	TRBD1	TRBJ1-2	.	CSVRQGNYGYTF	TGCAGCGTCCGACAGGGGAACTATGGCTACACCTTC
TRBV2	.	TRBJ1-2	.	CASRERDGYTF	TGTGCCAGCAGGGAGAGAGATGGCTACACCTTC
TRBV6-5	TRBD2	TRBJ2-2	few	CASNQRGGGTGELFF	TGTGCCAGCAACCAGCGGGGGGGTGGCACCGGGGAGCTGTTTTTT
TRBV1	.	TRBJ2-3	.	CTKGTDTQYF	TGCACAAAAGGCACAGATACGCAGTATTTT
TRBV5-8	.	TRBJ2-1	.	CASSLGRLVGDEQFF	TGTGCCAGCAGCTTGGGCAGGCTGGTAGGCGATGAGCAGTTCTTC
TRBV28	.	TRBJ1-3	.	CASSLSSAGESESSGNTIYF	TGTGCCAGCAGTTTGTCATCCGCCGGAGAAAGTGAGAGCTCTGGAAACACCATATATTTT
TRBV6-5	TRBD2	TRBJ2-5	.	CASSYRRGSMETQYF	TGTGCCAGCAGTTACCGGCGGGGGTCCATGGAGACCCAGTACTTC
TRBV7-3	.	TRBJ1-6	.	CASSRGWGSPLHF	TGTGCCAGCAGTAGGGGTTGGGGATCACCCCTCCACTTT
TRBV12-5	.	TRBJ2-7	.	CASGLGLRSHF	TGTGCTAGTGGTTTAGGCCTCCGGTCGCACTTC
TRBV7-2	.	TRBJ2-7	.	CASSLGDGGPYEQYF	TGTGCCAGCAGCTTAGGAGACGGAGGACCCTACGAGCAGTACTTC
TRBV29-1	.	TRBJ2-1	.	CSVVKQGNEQFF	TGCAGCGTTGTTAAACAGGGCAATGAGCAGTTCTTC
TRBV9	.	TRBJ2-1	.	CASSVPSVSYNEQFF	TGTGCCAGCAGCGTGCCATCGGTCTCCTACAATGAGCAGTTCTTC
TRBV15	.	TRBJ1-4	.	CATSSETGAGEKLFF	TGTGCCACCAGCAGTGAGACCGGGGCAGGAGAAAAACTGTTTTTT
TRBV18	.	TRBJ1-1	.	CASSPSQRNTEAFF	TGTGCCAGCTCACCATCACAGAGAAACACTGAAGCTTTCTTT
TRBV18	.	TRBJ1-1	.	CASSPRRGQSVVTEAFF	TGTGCCAGCTCACCACGGCGGGGCCAAAGTGTGGTAACTGAAGCTTTCTTT
TRBV19	.	TRBJ2-4	.	CASSISSAIAKNIQYF	TGTGCCAGTAGTATCTCATCCGCGATAGCCAAAAACATTCAGTACTTC
TRBV5-1	.	TRBJ1-3	.	CASSPGTSYSGNTIYF	TGCGCCAGCAGTCCCGGGACATCATACTCTGGAAACACCATATATTTT
TRBV2	.	TRBJ1-5	.	CASNPGGSNQPQHF	TGTGCCAGCAACCCAGGCGGGAGCAATCAGCCCCAGCATTTT
TRBV19	.	TRBJ1-2	.	CASSIADYGYTF	TGTGCCAGTAGTATAGCGGACTATGGCTACACCTTC
TRBV11-2	.	TRBJ2-3	.	CASSLGRGGDTQYF	TGTGCCAGCAGCCTAGGGAGGGGGGGAGATACGCAGTATTTT
TRBV18	.	TRBJ2-7	.	CASSLSRSYEQYF	TGTGCCAGCTCTCTCTCCAGGTCCTACGAGCAGTACTTC
TRBV11-3	.	TRBJ2-1	.	CASSSTSYNEQFF	TGTGCCAGCAGCTCAACCTCTTACAATGAGCAGTTCTTC
TRBV4-1	TRBD1	TRBJ1-1	.	CASNPGQGDIMNTEAFF	TGCGCCAGCAACCCGGGACAGGGCGACATCATGAACACTGAAGCTTTCTTT
TRBV6-2/TRBV6-3	.	TRBJ1-5	.	CASSYSSGNQPQHF	TGTGCCAGCAGTTACTCTTCGGGCAATCAGCCCCAGCATTTT
TRBV30	.	TRBJ1-5	.	CAWRPGGSRTQPQHF	TGTGCCTGGAGGCCGGGTGGGAGCAGGACGCAGCCCCAGCATTTT
TRBV5-1	.	TRBJ2-5	.	CASSADYQETQYF	TGCGCCAGCAGCGCGGACTACCAAGAGACCCAGTACTTC